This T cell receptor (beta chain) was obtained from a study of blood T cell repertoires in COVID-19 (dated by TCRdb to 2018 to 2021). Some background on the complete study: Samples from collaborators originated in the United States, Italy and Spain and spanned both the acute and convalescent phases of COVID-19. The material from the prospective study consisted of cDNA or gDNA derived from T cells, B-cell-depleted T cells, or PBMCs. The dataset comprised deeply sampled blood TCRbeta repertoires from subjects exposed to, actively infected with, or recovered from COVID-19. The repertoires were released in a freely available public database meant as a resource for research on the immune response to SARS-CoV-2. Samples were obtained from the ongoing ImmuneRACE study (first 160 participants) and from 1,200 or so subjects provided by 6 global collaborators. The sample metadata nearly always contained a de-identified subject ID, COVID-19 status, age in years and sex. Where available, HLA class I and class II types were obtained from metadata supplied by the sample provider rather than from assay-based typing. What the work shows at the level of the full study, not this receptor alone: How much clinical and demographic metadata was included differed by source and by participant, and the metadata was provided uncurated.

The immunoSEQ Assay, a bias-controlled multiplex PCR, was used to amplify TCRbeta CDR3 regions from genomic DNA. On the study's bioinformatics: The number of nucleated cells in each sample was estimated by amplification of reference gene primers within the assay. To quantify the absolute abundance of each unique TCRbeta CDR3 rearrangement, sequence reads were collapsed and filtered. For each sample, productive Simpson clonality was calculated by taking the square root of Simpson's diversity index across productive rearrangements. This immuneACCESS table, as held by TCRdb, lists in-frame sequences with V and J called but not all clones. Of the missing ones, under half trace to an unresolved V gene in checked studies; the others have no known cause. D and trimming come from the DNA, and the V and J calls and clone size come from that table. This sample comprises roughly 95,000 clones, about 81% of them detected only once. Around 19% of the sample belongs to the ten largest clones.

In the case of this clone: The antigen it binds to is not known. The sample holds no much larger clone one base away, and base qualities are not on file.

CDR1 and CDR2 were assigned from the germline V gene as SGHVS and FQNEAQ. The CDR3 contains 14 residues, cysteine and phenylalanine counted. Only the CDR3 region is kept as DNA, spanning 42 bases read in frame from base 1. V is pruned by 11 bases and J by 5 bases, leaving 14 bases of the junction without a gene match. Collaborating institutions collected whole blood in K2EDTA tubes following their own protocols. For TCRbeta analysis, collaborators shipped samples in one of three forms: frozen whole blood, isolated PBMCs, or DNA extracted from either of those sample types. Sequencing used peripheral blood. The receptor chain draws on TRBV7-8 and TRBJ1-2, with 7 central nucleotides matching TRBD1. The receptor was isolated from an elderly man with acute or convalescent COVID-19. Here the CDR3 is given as CAWSNRGRSYGYTF. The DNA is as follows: TGTGCCTGGAGCAACAGGGGAAGGTCGTATGGCTACACCTTC. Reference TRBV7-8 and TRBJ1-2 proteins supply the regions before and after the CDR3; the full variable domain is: GAGVSQSPRYKVAKRGQDVALRCDPISGHVSLFWYQQALGQGPEFLTYFQNEAQLDKSGLPSDRFFAERPEGSVSTLKIQRTQQEDSAVYLCAWSNRGRSYGYTFGSGTRLTVV.